The 30 T cell receptor beta chains listed next were all sequenced from one sample in a study of CD8+CD57+ T cells in acquired aplastic anemia. Genomic DNA provided the template from which TCR beta VDJ and CDR3 profiles were obtained. TCRdb re-called the reads with MiXCR, one entry per CDR3 protein. The table lists around 190,000 distinct CDR3 sequences, roughly half of them singletons. The specimen was sorted CD4+, CD8+, or CD8+CD57+ T cells (not recorded which) from PBMCs. These receptors all stem from a human donor in good health, serving as a control.

As to this clonotype: At one of its ends the junction is not consistent with the germline gene, which may arise from a read error. This chain uses TRBV10-3 with TRBJ1-5; no firm D call. The CDR3 is 15 amino acids. Germline CDR1 is ENHRY and CDR2 is SYGVKD. The CDR3 DNA follows: TGTGCCAGCAGTTACGAAGGGTTGGGCAATCAGCCCCAGCATTTT. This codes for CASSYEGLGNQPQHF.

In regard to this clonotype: A much larger clonotype is one base distant, so this may be a read error. The chain carries TRBV11-3 and TRBJ1-2; D is uncertain. Trimming cost V 6 bases and J 3 bases, with 32 bases left between them. This CDR3 spans 20 amino acids. Germline V gives CDR1 SGHNT, CDR2 YENEEA. The CDR3 reads CASSYSIGGDRYGGYYGYTF. CDR3 DNA sequence: TGTGCCAGCAGTTACTCAATAGGCGGGGATCGGTACGGCGGTTACTATGGCTACACCTTC.

There are a few counts of this clonotype. The rearrangement uses TRBV18 and TRBJ2-7, with D possibly matching TRBD2 (6 bases). This CDR3 region has 18 residues. The germline V gene has CDR1 KGHSH and CDR2 LQKENI. V gave up 0 bases and J gave up 0 bases, with 18 bases separating them. Written as DNA, the CDR3 is TGTGCCAGCTCACCACCGTCGTGGAGGGGCGATAGCTCCTACGAGCAGTACTTC. Its translation is CASSPPSWRGDSSYEQYF.

V is TRBV7-9 and J is TRBJ2-1, with D perhaps assigned TRBD1 or TRBD2 (5 bases each). The germline V and J ends were trimmed by 8 bases and 10 bases, with 18 bases remaining between them. The V gene's germline CDR1 is SEHNR and CDR2 FQNEAQ (reference sequence). There are 13 residues in the CDR3. The CDR3: CASGPGRPYEQFF. CDR3 in DNA: TGTGCCAGCGGTCCGGGACGCCCGTACGAGCAGTTCTTC. Based on the CDR3 plus reference TRBV7-9 and TRBJ2-1, the full variable domain is DTGVSQNPRHKITKRGQNVTFRCDPISEHNRLYWYRQTLGQGPEFLTYFQNEAQLEKSRLLSDRFSAERPKGSFSTLEIQRTEQGDSAMYLCASGPGRPYEQFFGPGTRLTVL.

CDR3 amino acids: CASTAAGANVLTF. The CDR3 DNA reads as TGTGCCAGCACAGCAGCTGGGGCCAACGTCCTGACTTTC. This chain uses TRBV7-9 with TRBJ2-6; D remains ambiguous. This CDR3 region has 13 residues. Germline CDR1 is SEHNR and CDR2 is FQNEAQ (reference sequence). V was trimmed by 7 bases and J by 2 bases, leaving 6 bases between them.

The rearrangement joins TRBV19 to TRBJ1-1; D is unresolved. The CDR3 contains 15 residues. V was shortened by 1 base and J by 0 bases, with 9 bases between the two germline ends. CDR1 and CDR2 (germline): LNHDA, SQIVND (reference sequence). CDR3 region: CASSIVSDMNTEAFF. CDR3 DNA sequence: TGTGCCAGTAGTATAGTATCAGACATGAACACTGAAGCTTTCTTT.

This clonotype was seen repeatedly, ten times or more. This chain connects TRBV11-2 to TRBJ1-1, with 7 bases that match TRBD1. V was pared by 4 bases and J by 0 bases, with 2 bases of the junction left unmatched. The CDR3 totals 14 residues. Germline V gene sequence: CDR1 SGHAT, CDR2 FQNNGV. The CDR3 DNA sequence: TGTGCCAGCAGCTCGCAGGGGGTGAACACTGAAGCTTTCTTT. Translation gives CASSSQGVNTEAFF.

This clonotype came up once. This sequence joins TRBV20-1 and TRBJ2-7, with 7 nucleotides matching TRBD1. Germline loops: CDR1 DFQATT, CDR2 SNEGSKA (reference sequence). The V segment lost 7 bases and the J segment 3 bases; nucleotides outside the gene matches: 12. The CDR3 consists of 14 residues. The CDR3 DNA reads as TGCAGTGGGATTCCGGGACAGAATTTCTACGAGCAGTACTTC. Encoded protein: CSGIPGQNFYEQYF.

The chain uses TRBV2 and TRBJ1-2, with 8 bases identical to TRBD1. Trimming cost V 5 bases and J 7 bases; bases outside gene matches: 6. This CDR3 is built from 13 residues. Germline V lookup: CDR1 SNHLY, CDR2 FYNNEI. The CDR3 here is CASSYQGAGGYTF. For the CDR3, the DNA is TGTGCCAGCAGTTACCAGGGGGCAGGTGGCTACACCTTC.

This chain links TRBV2 with TRBJ2-1; unclear D gene. Trimming stripped 6 bases from V and 5 bases from J, with 2 bases between. Germline V gene lookup returns CDR1 SNHLY and CDR2 FYNNEI. This CDR3 is built from 10 residues. CDR3 in amino acids: CASRNNEQFF. The CDR3 nucleotides read TGTGCCAGCAGGAACAATGAGCAGTTCTTC.

This clonotype was seen repeatedly, ten times or more. This chain joins TRBV19 and TRBJ1-5, with TRBD1 identical over 7 bases. The CDR3 is made up of 15 amino acids. CDR1 is LNHDA, CDR2 SQIVND, per germline (reference sequence). Unmatched junction bases numbered 8, after V lost 7 bases and J lost 2 bases. CDR3: CASKEGAGGNQPQHF. The DNA of the CDR3 is TGTGCCAGTAAGGAGGGGGCCGGTGGCAATCAGCCCCAGCATTTT.

This clonotype was seen many times. The V gene is TRBV19, the J gene TRBJ1-5; tentative D call: TRBD1 (6 bases). CDR1 LNHDA and CDR2 SQIVND come from the germline V gene (reference sequence). The CDR3 extends over 14 amino acids. The V end was cut by 3 bases, the J end by 5 bases, with 11 bases between. As DNA, the CDR3 is TGTGCCAGTAGTATGCAGGGGTCGGATCAGCCCCAGCATTTT. It translates to CASSMQGSDQPQHF.

This rearrangement joins TRBV24-1 to TRBJ2-5; the match to TRBD2 covers 9 bases. Losses at the gene ends were 3 bases for V and 2 bases for J; bases not matched to a gene: 6. The CDR3 length is 16 residues. Germline lookup yields CDR1 KGHDR and CDR2 SFDVKD. The CDR3 DNA sequence: TGTGCCACCAGTGATCCCACAGCGGGAGGACAAGAGACCCAGTACTTC. Its translation: CATSDPTAGGQETQYF.

There are many counts of this clonotype. The rearrangement uses TRBV28 and TRBJ1-6, with no clear D. V was cut by 3 bases and J by 1 base, with 7 bases left in between. There are 15 residues in the CDR3. The germline V gene encodes CDR1 MDHEN and CDR2 SYDVKM. The CDR3 reads CASSFMGSYNSPLHF. In DNA, the CDR3 is TGTGCCAGCAGTTTTATGGGTTCCTATAATTCACCCCTCCACTTT.

The V gene is TRBV19, the J gene TRBJ2-7; 7 nucleotides align to TRBD2. This CDR3 contains 14 residues. V lost 6 bases to trimming and J lost 4 bases; unmatched junction nucleotides: 9. Germline-derived CDR1 and CDR2 are LNHDA and SQIVND (reference sequence). CDR3 bases: TGTGCCAGTAGCCCGTACTGGGGGGGATACGAGCAGTACTTC. Translation: CASSPYWGGYEQYF.

The sample holds a few counts of this clonotype. The rearrangement joins TRBV20-1 to TRBJ2-7, with a tentative D call TRBD1 (5 bases). This CDR3 is 15 amino acids long. Trimming removed 1 base at V and 0 bases at J, with 13 bases between. Germline V gives CDR1 DFQATT, CDR2 SNEGSKA (reference sequence). CDR3 in DNA: TGCAGTGCTAGAGCCAGGGCCGCAAACTCCTACGAGCAGTACTTC. Encoded protein: CSARARAANSYEQYF.

V and J are TRBV12-3 or TRBV12-4 and TRBJ2-7, with a tentative D call TRBD2 (6 bases). V was pared by 6 bases and J by 8 bases, with 29 bases between. This CDR3 region has 17 residues. CDR3 coding DNA: TGTGCCAGCAGCCCCATGGGGGGTTTAAGCAATCAGCCCCAGCAGTACTTC. Encoded protein: CASSPMGGLSNQPQQYF.

Note on this clonotype: This CDR3 fails to terminate in the conserved phenylalanine or tryptophan, so it likely reflects a read error. CDR3 protein: CASSLGQGSTDTQYL. As DNA, the CDR3 is TGTGCCAGCAGCTTGGGACAGGGGAGCACAGATACGCAGTATCTT. J is TRBJ2-3 and V is TRBV7-9, with 10 bases that match TRBD1. V lost 3 bases to trimming and J lost 0 bases; unmatched junction nucleotides: 0. CDR3 length: 15 amino acids. Germline-derived CDR1 and CDR2 are SEHNR and FQNEAQ (reference sequence).

This clonotype was seen ten or more times. The chain is built from TRBV9 and TRBJ2-3; 8 nucleotides match TRBD1. From germline, CDR1 is SGDLS and CDR2 YYNGEE. CDR3 length: 14 amino acids. Trimming at V came to 0 bases and at J to 6 bases, leaving 3 bases not matched to a gene. The CDR3 region is CASSVGRGRDTQYF. The CDR3 DNA reads TGTGCCAGCAGCGTAGGCAGGGGGCGGGATACGCAGTATTTT.

The genes are TRBV20-1 and TRBJ1-2; 10 bases agree with TRBD1. There are 15 residues in the CDR3. The germline gives CDR1 DFQATT, CDR2 SNEGSKA (reference sequence). The V segment lost 1 base and the J segment 8 bases; nucleotides outside the gene matches: 10. CDR3 protein: CSARGPSTGGGGYTF. In DNA, the CDR3 is TGCAGTGCTAGAGGTCCTTCGACAGGGGGCGGCGGCTACACCTTC.

The chain joins TRBV12-3 or TRBV12-4 to TRBJ1-4, with D possibly TRBD1 on 6 matching bases. V was clipped by 5 bases and J by 7 bases, with 17 bases between them. This CDR3 spans 15 amino acids. The CDR3 spells CASSPQEGGGEKLFF. The CDR3 nucleotides are TGTGCCAGCAGTCCCCAAGAAGGGGGGGGTGAAAAACTGTTTTTT.

V usage is TRBV28 and J usage is TRBJ1-2; D gene uncertain. CDR1 is MDHEN, CDR2 SYDVKM, per germline. V was shortened by 7 bases and J by 2 bases, with 14 bases between the two germline ends. The CDR3 has 14 amino acids. The CDR3 sequence: CASKRESRNYGYTF. The CDR3, as DNA: TGTGCCAGCAAAAGGGAGTCCCGGAACTATGGCTACACCTTC.

In regard to this clonotype: Compared with germline, one end of the junction differs, possibly owing to a read error. The rearrangement links TRBV12-3 or TRBV12-4 to TRBJ2-3, with a tentative D call TRBD2 (5 bases). The CDR3 runs to 14 residues. CDR3 nucleotides: TGTACCAGCAGGTTACGGGGTGCAACAGATACGCAGTATTTT. As protein: CTSRLRGATDTQYF.

In its sample, this clonotype was seen many times. This chain joins TRBV5-1 and TRBJ2-3; 8 bases are a match to TRBD1. J was trimmed by 1 base and V by 7 bases; bases with no gene match: 5. The germline gives CDR1 SGHRS, CDR2 YFSETQ. There are 14 residues in the CDR3. The CDR3 DNA sequence: TGCGCCAGCTCCGGACAGGGAGGCACAGATACGCAGTATTTT. This encodes CASSGQGGTDTQYF.

This clonotype occurred a few times. This chain uses TRBV3-1 with TRBJ2-7; 9 nucleotides align to TRBD1. Trimming cost V 5 bases and J 11 bases; bases outside gene matches: 13. Germline V CDR1 and CDR2: LGHDT, YNNKEL (reference sequence). The CDR3 runs 14 residues. The CDR3 region has the DNA TGTGCCAGCAGCGTGGGACAGGGATTCGGTACGGAGTACTTC. Translated: CASSVGQGFGTEYF.

CDR3: CASSLYGADYGYTF. The CDR3 nucleotides are TGTGCCAGCAGCTTGTATGGGGCGGACTATGGCTACACCTTC. The chain employs TRBV7-9 and TRBJ1-2; D may be TRBD1 (5 bases). Germline-derived CDR1 and CDR2 are SEHNR and FQNEAQ (reference sequence). Deletions cut 3 bases from V and 3 bases from J, with 11 bases between. The CDR3 is made up of 14 amino acids.

The CDR3 region is CAISLDRDDQPQHF. DNA of the CDR3: TGTGCCATCAGTTTGGACAGGGATGATCAGCCCCAGCATTTT. V is TRBV10-3 and J is TRBJ1-5, with 8 bases that match TRBD1. CDR1 ENHRY and CDR2 SYGVKD come from the germline V gene. The CDR3 consists of 14 residues. V shed 5 bases, J shed 5 bases, and the junction held 5 bases outside the gene matches.

The rearrangement uses TRBV5-1 and TRBJ1-4; no reliable D call. The CDR3 has 16 residues. Looked up from germline, CDR1 is SGHRS and CDR2 is YFSETQ. The V end was cut by 4 bases, the J end by 3 bases, with 16 bases between. The CDR3 sequence is CASSPGKLASNEKLFF. DNA for the CDR3: TGCGCCAGCAGCCCGGGGAAGCTAGCTTCTAATGAAAAACTGTTTTTT.

This clonotype has only a few counts. CDR3 DNA sequence: TGTGCCAGCAGATTAAACCTGGGGGTGGGCACAGATACGCAGTATTTT. Amino acids: CASRLNLGVGTDTQYF. V and J are TRBV10-3 and TRBJ2-3; D is perhaps TRBD1 or TRBD2 (5 bases each). The CDR3 length is 16 residues. Trimming stripped 10 bases from V and 1 base from J, with 21 bases between. Per the germline V gene, CDR1 is ENHRY and CDR2 is SYGVKD.

This clonotype has a count of ten or more. The chain combines TRBV4-2 with TRBJ1-6, with 9 bases identical to TRBD1. In germline, CDR1 is LGHNA, CDR2 YNFKEQ. V was pared by 6 bases and J by 7 bases, with 4 bases of the junction left unmatched. The CDR3 is 14 residues long. The CDR3 DNA is TGTGCCAGCAGTTCAGGACAGGGGAATTCACCCCTCCACTTT. This translates into CASSSGQGNSPLHF.